These 30 T cell receptor beta chains were all obtained from the same sample, sequenced in a study of preoperative IRX-2 immunotherapy in early breast cancer. Repertoires were generated with immunoSEQ multiplex PCR, while TCRdb's copy carries only in-frame clones and drops some. The sample holds about 24,000 clones, roughly 90% seen once. Treatment meaning: preoperative locoregional IRX-2 cytokine immunotherapy. Specimen: tumor tissue, collected after IRX-2 immunotherapy. Receptors originate from a human donor with breast cancer.

The CDR3 DNA is TGTGCCTCTGGAGCGGGGGGAACAGATACGCAGTATTTT. The encoded protein is CASGAGGTDTQYF. This chain links TRBV5-6 with TRBJ2-3; 9 positions agree with TRBD2. Losses at the gene ends were 10 bases for V and 3 bases for J; bases not matched to a gene: 6. This CDR3 is 13 amino acids long. The V gene's germline CDR1 is SGHDT and CDR2 YYEEEE.

The table lists this clone with a count of one. The V gene is TRBV30, the J gene TRBJ1-1; tentatively, D is TRBD1 (6 bases). The CDR3 has 15 amino acids. V lost 0 bases, J lost 3 bases, and 14 bases lay in between. Looked up from germline, CDR1 is GTSNPN and CDR2 is SVGIG (reference sequence). CDR3 region: CAWSVDGGPDTEAFF. Written as DNA, the CDR3 is TGTGCCTGGAGTGTAGACGGGGGGCCTGACACTGAAGCTTTCTTT.

The chain is built from TRBV7-9 and TRBJ2-5; D is undetermined. CDR1 and CDR2 from the germline V gene are SEHNR and FQNEAQ (reference sequence). Trimming took off 3 bases at V and 1 base at J, with 15 bases between the two ends. The length of the CDR3 is 16 residues. The CDR3, as DNA: TGTGCCAGCAGCTTTGGGGAATCCCCCAGCCAAGAGACCCAGTACTTC. It specifies CASSFGESPSQETQYF.

This rearrangement joins TRBV6-5 to TRBJ2-7; no firm D call. Germline values: CDR1 MNHEY, CDR2 SVGAGI. Between the trimmed V and J ends, which lost 0 bases and 6 bases, there was a span of 12 bases. The CDR3 covers 14 residues. CDR3 nucleotide sequence: TGTGCCAGCAGTTACTCGAGTCAGTCGTTCGAGCAGTACTTC. Translation: CASSYSSQSFEQYF.

V usage is TRBV27 and J usage is TRBJ2-7; 9 bases align to TRBD1. V trimming: 6 bases; J trimming: 6 bases; junction bases outside the gene matches: 6. The length of the CDR3 is 13 residues. From germline, CDR1 is MNHEY and CDR2 SMNVEV (reference sequence). The CDR3 region has the DNA TGTGCCAGCAGATGGACAGGGGCGGGCGAGCAGTACTTC. It is translated as CASRWTGAGEQYF.

The table lists this clone with a count of one. V is TRBV15 and J is TRBJ2-1; 7 nucleotides align to TRBD2. V was pared by 0 bases and J by 0 bases, with 2 bases of the junction left unmatched. This CDR3 is 16 amino acids long. CDR1 and CDR2 from the germline V gene are LNHNV and YYDKDF (reference sequence). The CDR3 loop reads CATSRDGRASYNEQFF. The DNA of the CDR3 is TGTGCCACCAGCAGAGATGGGAGGGCCTCCTACAATGAGCAGTTCTTC.

This clone was found once. V gene TRBV7-9 combines with J gene TRBJ2-2, with D tentatively TRBD1 (5 bases). Germline-derived CDR1 and CDR2 are SEHNR and FQNEAQ (reference sequence). This CDR3 spans 14 amino acids. V lost 7 bases, J lost 7 bases, and 16 bases lay in between. The chain's CDR3 is CASIESGMVGELFF. The CDR3 nucleotides read TGTGCCAGCATCGAATCAGGGATGGTCGGGGAGCTGTTTTTT.

V usage is TRBV28 and J usage is TRBJ2-1; 7 bases are a match to TRBD2. V trimming: 4 bases; J trimming: 9 bases; junction bases outside the gene matches: 12. Germline V gives CDR1 MDHEN, CDR2 SYDVKM. The CDR3 sequence is 15 residues long. In DNA, the CDR3 is TGTGCCAGCAGTTCCCCGAGCGCTAGCGGAAGTGAGCAGTTCTTC. Encoded protein: CASSSPSASGSEQFF.

This clone was counted once. This chain joins TRBV4-2 and TRBJ1-2, with D uncertain. Trimming removed 0 bases at V and 1 base at J, with 21 bases between. The V gene's germline CDR1 is LGHNA and CDR2 YNFKEQ. The CDR3 extends over 19 amino acids. The CDR3 DNA is TGTGCCAGCAGCCAAGATTCCACATTATTGGGAACCCGTAACTATGGCTACACCTTC. Translation: CASSQDSTLLGTRNYGYTF.

The chain recombines TRBV5-1 with TRBJ2-5; TRBD2 matches 13 bases. The CDR3 spans 17 residues. With 1 base clipped from V and 2 bases from J, the junction kept 5 bases outside the gene matches. The germline V gene has CDR1 SGHRS and CDR2 YFSETQ. CDR3 nucleotides: TGCGCCAGCAGCTTGTTGGGACTAGCGGGGAGTCAAGAGACCCAGTACTTC. Translated: CASSLLGLAGSQETQYF.

The V call is TRBV5-1, the J call TRBJ1-2, with D maybe TRBD1 (5 bases). CDR3 length: 15 residues. From germline, CDR1 is SGHRS and CDR2 YFSETQ. The V end lost 3 bases, the J end lost 2 bases, and 14 bases lay between the germline ends. CDR3 loop: CASSSLGLPNYGYTF. The CDR3 nucleotides read TGCGCCAGCAGCTCGCTGGGGCTCCCAAACTATGGCTACACCTTC.

CDR3 coding DNA: TGTGCCAGCAGCACCCGCCTGGAGGGGGAGCAGTTCTTC. Its translation: CASSTRLEGEQFF. The chain couples TRBV9 to TRBJ2-1; D may be TRBD2 (6 bases). V lost 4 bases, J lost 10 bases, and 15 bases lay in between. Germline loops: CDR1 SGDLS, CDR2 YYNGEE. The CDR3 extends over 13 amino acids.

The rearrangement uses TRBV25-1 and TRBJ1-5; perhaps TRBD1 as D (5 bases). The V end lost 8 bases, the J end lost 5 bases, and 13 bases lay between the germline ends. The CDR3 sequence is 13 residues long. Germline CDR1 reads MGHDK; CDR2 reads SYGVNS. The CDR3 sequence: CASALSGDQPQHF. CDR3 sequence (DNA): TGTGCCAGCGCACTTTCGGGGGATCAGCCCCAGCATTTT.

The gene calls are TRBV4-1 and TRBJ1-4, with unresolved D. V shed 4 bases and J shed 4 bases, with 19 bases lying between them. The CDR3 is 17 amino acids. Germline-derived CDR1 and CDR2 are MGHRA and YSYEKL. CDR3: CASSRNTPGSYNEKLFF. In DNA form, the CDR3 reads TGCGCCAGCAGCCGCAATACTCCGGGGAGCTATAATGAAAAACTGTTTTTT.

The rearrangement uses TRBV11-2 and TRBJ2-7, with D perhaps matching TRBD1 (5 bases). V lost 0 bases, J lost 3 bases, and 12 bases lay in between. Germline CDR1 SGHAT, CDR2 FQNNGV. CDR3 size: 15 residues. The DNA for the CDR3 is TGTGCCAGCAGCTTAGAGTTACAGGATAACTACGAGCAGTACTTC. This gives the protein CASSLELQDNYEQYF.

The genes are TRBV6-5 and TRBJ1-2; no clear D. V lost 4 bases, J lost 2 bases, and 14 bases lay in between. This CDR3 is 15 amino acids long. CDR1 and CDR2 from the germline V gene are MNHEY and SVGAGI. CDR3: CASSFVPGLNYGYTF. As DNA, the CDR3 is TGTGCCAGCAGTTTTGTGCCCGGTCTAAACTATGGCTACACCTTC.

The chain joins TRBV6-5 to TRBJ2-1; D ambiguous. This CDR3 comprises 13 residues. Trimming shortened V by 2 bases and J by 9 bases, and 11 bases separated the two germline ends. CDR1 MNHEY and CDR2 SVGAGI come from the germline V gene. The CDR3, as DNA: TGTGCCAGCAGTTACACCGGACGCGGTGAGCAGTTCTTC. It is translated as CASSYTGRGEQFF.

The chain couples TRBV7-2 to TRBJ1-1; the D gene is possibly TRBD1 (6 bases). This CDR3 comprises 13 residues. Trimming took 2 bases from V and 10 from J, leaving 14 bases between them. Germline CDR1 is SGHTA and CDR2 is FQGNSA. The CDR3 sequence: CASSLQQGGVAFF. CDR3 bases: TGTGCCAGCAGCTTACAACAGGGAGGTGTAGCTTTCTTT.

V and J are TRBV5-5 and TRBJ2-3, with D uncertain. From germline, CDR1 is SGHKS and CDR2 YYEKEE (reference sequence). The CDR3 contains 13 residues. The germline V and J ends were trimmed by 7 bases and 2 bases, with 11 bases remaining between them. The CDR3: CASETSYTDTQYF. The DNA for the CDR3 is TGTGCCAGCGAGACATCCTACACAGATACGCAGTATTTT.

V gene TRBV5-4 combines with J gene TRBJ1-2; 7 positions agree with TRBD1. With V trimmed by 3 bases and J by 1 base, 15 bases remained unmatched. CDR3 size: 18 residues. Per the germline V gene, CDR1 is SGHNT and CDR2 is YYREEE (reference sequence). The CDR3 nucleotides are TGTGCCAGCAGCTCAAAACAGGGGAGTCATAAGCATAACTATGGCTACACCTTC. Protein product: CASSSKQGSHKHNYGYTF.

V and J are TRBV5-1 and TRBJ1-2, with 10 bases lining up with TRBD1. This CDR3 comprises 15 residues. Trimming took 0 bases from V and 6 from J; bases not matched to a gene: 5. Germline CDR1 SGHRS, CDR2 YFSETQ. This CDR3 reads CASSLVTGGVDGYTF. In DNA form, the CDR3 reads TGCGCCAGCAGCTTGGTGACAGGGGGCGTTGATGGCTACACCTTC.

This chain uses TRBV4-1 with TRBJ2-2; 7 nucleotides line up with TRBD1. V shed 6 bases, J shed 8 bases, and the junction held 12 bases outside the gene matches. CDR3 length: 15 residues. Germline CDR1 is MGHRA and CDR2 is YSYEKL. The CDR3 region is CASSRPIPGQGELFF. The CDR3 DNA is TGCGCCAGCAGTCGCCCGATCCCGGGACAGGGGGAGCTGTTTTTT.

This chain uses TRBV5-5 with TRBJ2-7; D call uncertain. Per germline, CDR1 SGHKS and CDR2 YYEKEE (reference sequence). The V end lost 2 bases, the J end lost 6 bases, and 9 bases lay between the germline ends. The CDR3 loop spans 12 amino acids. As DNA, the CDR3 is TGTGCCAGCAGCTTTGGCGAGCGCGAGCAGTACTTC. It is translated as CASSFGEREQYF.

The gene calls are TRBV15 and TRBJ2-3; D gene unclear. Germline V gene lookup returns CDR1 LNHNV and CDR2 YYDKDF (reference sequence). Trimming took off 0 bases at V and 8 bases at J, with 15 bases between the two ends. This CDR3 has 15 residues. In nucleotides, the CDR3 is TGTGCCACCAGCAGAGATGGTTCCCGCTGGTCTACGCAGTATTTT. It yields the protein CATSRDGSRWSTQYF.

The genes are TRBV27 and TRBJ2-3; D not resolved. CDR1 is MNHEY, CDR2 SMNVEV, per germline (reference sequence). The CDR3 spans 14 residues. The V end lost 0 bases, the J end lost 2 bases, and 6 bases lay between the germline ends. DNA of the CDR3: TGTGCCAGCAGTTTATCCACCGTCACAGATACGCAGTATTTT. It specifies CASSLSTVTDTQYF.

The rearrangement joins TRBV6-6 to TRBJ2-3, with 7 bases lining up with TRBD1. The CDR3 contains 16 residues. V shed 2 bases, J shed 4 bases, and the junction held 9 bases outside the gene matches. In germline, CDR1 is MNHNY, CDR2 SVGAGI (reference sequence). The CDR3 reads CASSYATGIISDTQYF. CDR3 nucleotide sequence: TGTGCCAGCAGTTACGCGACAGGGATAATCTCAGATACGCAGTATTTT.

CDR3 amino acids: CASSLYPQGAREKLFF. For the CDR3, the DNA is TGTGCCAGCAGCTTATACCCCCAGGGGGCTAGGGAAAAACTGTTTTTT. V gene TRBV11-3 combines with J gene TRBJ1-4, with 8 bases matching TRBD1. With 2 bases clipped from V and 8 bases from J, the junction kept 10 bases outside the gene matches. This CDR3 has 16 residues. Germline loops: CDR1 SGHNT, CDR2 YENEEA.

The rearrangement joins TRBV15 to TRBJ1-4; D is unclear. V was clipped by 3 bases and J by 4 bases, with 3 bases between them. The V gene's germline CDR1 is LNHNV and CDR2 YYDKDF (reference sequence). The CDR3 sequence is 12 residues long. CDR3 sequence (DNA): TGTGCCACCAGCAGGGATAATGAAAAACTGTTTTTT. Its translation is CATSRDNEKLFF.

This clone was seen just once. The J gene is TRBJ1-1, the V gene TRBV5-4; D is undetermined. Between the trimmed V and J ends, which lost 0 bases and 2 bases, there was a span of 5 bases. CDR1 is SGHNT, CDR2 YYREEE, per germline (reference sequence). The CDR3 is made up of 13 amino acids. CDR3 bases: TGTGCCAGCAGCTTGGATCAAAACACTGAAGCTTTCTTT. It encodes CASSLDQNTEAFF.

The gene calls are TRBV30 and TRBJ1-2; tentatively, D is TRBD1 (6 bases). CDR1 and CDR2 from the germline V gene are GTSNPN and SVGIG (reference sequence). Trimming took 0 bases from V and 8 from J, leaving 16 bases between them. There are 14 residues in the CDR3. CDR3 loop: CAWSVTGRDVGYTF. The CDR3 DNA reads as TGTGCCTGGAGTGTGACAGGCCGCGATGTAGGCTACACCTTC.